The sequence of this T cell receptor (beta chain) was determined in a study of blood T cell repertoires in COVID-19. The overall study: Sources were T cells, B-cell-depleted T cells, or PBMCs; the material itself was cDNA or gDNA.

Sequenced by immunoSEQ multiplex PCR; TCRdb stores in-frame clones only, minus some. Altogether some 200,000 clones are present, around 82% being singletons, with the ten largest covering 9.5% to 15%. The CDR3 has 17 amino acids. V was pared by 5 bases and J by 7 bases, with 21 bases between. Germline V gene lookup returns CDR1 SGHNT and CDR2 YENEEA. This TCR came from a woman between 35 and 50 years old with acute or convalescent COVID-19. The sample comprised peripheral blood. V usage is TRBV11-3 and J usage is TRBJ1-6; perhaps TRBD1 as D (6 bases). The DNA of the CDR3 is TGTGCCAGCAGCCTACCCCGGGACACCCTTCCCAATTCACCCCTCCACTTT. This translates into CASSLPRDTLPNSPLHF. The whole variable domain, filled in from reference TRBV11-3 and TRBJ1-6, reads EAGVVQSPRYKIIEKKQPVAFWCNPISGHNTLYWYLQNLGQGPELLIRYENEEAVDDSQLPKDRFSAERLKGVDSTLKIQPAELGDSAVYLCASSLPRDTLPNSPLHFGNGTRLTVT.